The TCR beta chain described here comes from a study of T cells in narcolepsy (dated by TCRdb to the late 2010s). The study in broad terms: Patients with narcolepsy type 1 or type 2 (NT1, NT2) were enrolled in the study together with healthy control donors. The study used TCR Vbeta sequencing to track clonotypes in blood and CSF while looking for autoreactive T cells in narcolepsy patients that target self-antigens of hypocretin neurons (hypocretin, TRIB2).

As encoded in the germline V gene, CDR1 is MDHEN while CDR2 is SYDVKM. V loses 8 bases, J loses 10 bases, and the germline ends lie 23 bases apart. Reading from cysteine to phenylalanine, the CDR3 counts 15 amino acids. CDR3 DNA is the only sequence kept; it has 45 bases, read in frame from the first base. What the research found in general, with its limitations: Certain blood memory CD4+ repertoires from patients and controls had no sequences that matched autoreactive T cell clones. In plots comparing CSF and blood CD4+ T cell clonotypes from the same patient, HCRT-specific and TRIB2-specific autoreactive clonotypes were highlighted. Numbers of sequenced blood memory CD4+ clonotypes were comparable, averaging around 40,000 in patients and roughly 30,000 in controls. According to the report, autoreactive clonotypes were detected serially in the blood of the same patients and of different patients, but not in healthy controls.

To prepare the library, the immunoSEQ multiplex PCR assay was applied. In its TCRdb copy, this immuneACCESS table keeps in-frame sequences only and misses some clones. Where compared with another copy, unresolved V genes explain less than half of these, and the others have no known cause. The sample yields around 20,000 clones; just over 90% were counted once. The top ten hold 0.9% to 1.2% of the sample. For TCR Vbeta sequencing, memory CD4+ T cells were sorted ex vivo from the peripheral blood of narcolepsy patients and healthy controls. This clone was seen a few times. The antigen it recognizes is unknown. Nothing much larger sits one base from this clone, and base qualities are not available.

Sequences were obtained from CD45RA- memory CD4+ T cells from PBMCs. The cell subset or site label, as the study defines it: memory T cells sorted ex vivo from peripheral blood. This receptor was obtained from a human donor with narcolepsy. The chain is assembled from TRBV28 and TRBJ1-4; a confident D gene designation cannot be given. The DNA is as follows: TGTGCCAGCTCCCCCGCGGTCGGGGAAGTCGGAAAACTGTTTTTT. This gives the protein CASSPAVGEVGKLFF.